This T cell receptor (beta chain) appears in the sequencing data of a study of cytomegalovirus exposure and HLA in healthy donors. Germline CDR1 and CDR2: ENHRY and SYGVKD. The CDR3 totals 16 residues. With V trimmed by 5 bases and J by 1 base, 3 bases remained unmatched. The PCR contained 60 Vbeta and 13 Jbeta primers. Libraries were prepared by immunoSEQ multiplex PCR; TCRdb keeps only in-frame clonotypes and omits some of them. The table lists 150,000 to 200,000 clones, approximately 80% of them singletons. Likely unrecorded immune exposures existed in these nominally healthy donors. Whole-study results and caveats: An analysis done earlier found most TCR beta V segments productive about 90% or about 30% of the time. Among TCR beta chains of equal frequency, HLA-associated ones were more clonally expanded in a later analysis. As a later analysis showed, a missense DCLRE1C variant was linked to trimming of TCR beta V- and J-genes.

As to this clone: Its target is not known.

The material sequenced was PBMCs. The rearrangement uses TRBV10-3 and TRBJ2-2; TRBD2 matches at 11 bases. The clonotype was recovered from a male donor in good health and CMV-seronegative. CDR3 region: CAISMTSGENTGELFF. CDR3 nucleotides: TGTGCCATCAGTATGACTAGCGGGGAGAACACCGGGGAGCTGTTTTTT.